The 10 T cell receptor beta chains below come from one sample, sequenced in a study of blood T cell repertoires in COVID-19. Here immunoSEQ multiplex PCR was the method, and the copy in TCRdb shows in-frame clones only, minus some. The sample includes under 110,000 clones, around 85% of them seen just once. The sample taken for sequencing was peripheral blood. Receptors were obtained from a woman aged 70-85 years with active or convalescent COVID-19.

The V and J genes are TRBV28 and TRBJ1-1, with 8 bases matching TRBD1. Germline CDR1 MDHEN, CDR2 SYDVKM. The CDR3 spans 15 residues. After removal of 2 bases from V and 1 base from J, the junction contained 3 bases not matched to a gene. The CDR3 loop is CASSLLGQGNTEAFF. In nucleotides, the CDR3 is TGTGCCAGCAGTTTACTAGGACAGGGGAACACTGAAGCTTTCTTT.

The chain uses TRBV5-4 and TRBJ2-3; 10 nucleotides align to TRBD2. In germline, CDR1 is SGHNT, CDR2 YYREEE (reference sequence). The CDR3 covers 18 residues. The J segment lost 0 bases and the V segment lost 0 bases, leaving 7 bases of the junction unmatched. The CDR3 spells CASSLAASGRSSTDTQYF. For the CDR3, the DNA is TGTGCCAGCAGCTTGGCCGCTAGCGGGAGATCTAGCACAGATACGCAGTATTTT.

This sequence joins TRBV2 and TRBJ1-2, with TRBD1 as a possible D gene (6 bases). This CDR3 is 13 amino acids long. Germline V gene data show CDR1 as SNHLY and CDR2 as FYNNEI. V lost 6 bases to trimming and J lost 4 bases, with 12 bases between them. In nucleotides, the CDR3 is TGTGCCAGCAGGAAGGACAGCATCTATGGCTACACCTTC. Amino acid sequence: CASRKDSIYGYTF.

The rearrangement uses TRBV5-1 and TRBJ2-7; 10 nucleotides line up with TRBD2. The CDR3 has 15 residues. CDR1 SGHRS and CDR2 YFSETQ come from the germline V gene. Trimming took 3 bases from V and 1 from J; bases not matched to a gene: 4. CDR3 DNA sequence: TGCGCCAGCAGCTCCGCGACTAGCGGGTCCTACGAGCAGTACTTC. Its translation is CASSSATSGSYEQYF.

This clone appeared once. One end of the junction does not line up with germline, which may come from a read error. The rearrangement links TRBV6-1 to TRBJ2-1; no definite D call. This CDR3 region has 11 residues. The germline gives CDR1 MNHNS, CDR2 SASEGT. The chain's CDR3 is CASREESEQFF. CDR3 nucleotide sequence: TGTGCCAGCAGGGAAGAGAGTGAGCAGTTCTTC.

The rearrangement uses TRBV3-1 (or the pseudogene TRBV3-2) and TRBJ1-6, with D perhaps matching TRBD1 (6 bases). The CDR3 is made up of 15 amino acids. Between the trimmed V and J ends, which lost 3 bases and 9 bases, there was a span of 15 bases. Germline CDR1 is LGHDT and CDR2 is YNNKEL (reference sequence). The chain's CDR3 is CASSHPQGIFSPLHF. As DNA, the CDR3 is TGTGCCAGCAGCCACCCACAGGGTATCTTTTCACCCCTCCACTTT.

The sample holds one count of this clone. The gene calls are TRBV18 and TRBJ1-2; 9 bases agree with TRBD1. Unmatched junction bases numbered 6, after V lost 6 bases and J lost 4 bases. The CDR3 loop spans 14 amino acids. Germline values: CDR1 KGHSH, CDR2 LQKENI. As DNA, the CDR3 is TGTGCCAGCTCCTCTTTACAGGGGGCCTATGGCTACACCTTC. Translating it yields CASSSLQGAYGYTF. Full variable domain (outside the CDR3, taken from reference TRBV18 and TRBJ1-2): NAGVMQNPRHLVRRRGQEARLRCSPMKGHSHVYWYRQLPEEGLKFMVYLQKENIIDESGMPKERFSAEFPKEGPSILRIQQVVRGDSAAYFCASSSLQGAYGYTFGSGTRLTVV.

V and J are TRBV7-8 and TRBJ2-5; tentatively, D is TRBD1 (5 bases). Germline values: CDR1 SGHVS, CDR2 FQNEAQ. This CDR3 is built from 13 residues. Trimming removed 3 bases from V and 5 bases from J, with 10 bases in between. The CDR3 DNA sequence: TGTGCCAGCAGCTTCTCAGGGAAGGAGACCCAGTACTTC. Residues: CASSFSGKETQYF.

V is TRBV6-2 or TRBV6-3 and J is TRBJ1-1, with 10 nucleotides matching TRBD1. In germline, CDR1 is MNHEY, CDR2 SVGEGT. The CDR3 has 14 residues. The trim removed 4 bases at V and 10 bases at J, leaving 9 bases unmatched. CDR3 sequence: CASSSGQGSIGAFF. The DNA for the CDR3 is TGTGCCAGCAGTTCGGGACAGGGGTCTATCGGAGCTTTCTTT.

The gene calls are TRBV18 and TRBJ2-3, with TRBD1 identical over 12 bases. In germline, CDR1 is KGHSH, CDR2 LQKENI. The CDR3 extends over 14 amino acids. Germline trimming cut 6 bases from V and 6 bases from J; bases unmatched to any gene: 4. CDR3 loop: CASSPGTGGDTQYF. For the CDR3, the DNA is TGTGCCAGCTCTCCCGGGACAGGGGGCGATACGCAGTATTTT.